Following are 15 T cell receptor beta chains from one sample sequenced in a study of blood T cell repertoires in COVID-19. Here immunoSEQ multiplex PCR was the method, and the copy in TCRdb shows in-frame clones only, minus some. The sample includes under 250,000 clones, about 80% of them seen just once. Specimen: peripheral blood. The receptors originated from an elderly man with acute or convalescent COVID-19.

V gene TRBV24-1 combines with J gene TRBJ1-4; 8 bases are shared with TRBD1. This CDR3 comprises 15 residues. The germline CDR1 and CDR2 sequences are KGHDR and SFDVKD. The trim removed 7 bases at V and 6 bases at J, leaving 9 bases unmatched. The CDR3 DNA reads as TGTGCCACCAGCCAAGCCGGGACAGGAGATGAAAAACTGTTTTTT. Translating gives CATSQAGTGDEKLFF.

This clone was seen many times. The genes are TRBV4-1 and TRBJ2-2, with 16 bases aligning to TRBD2. The CDR3 contains 19 residues. Trimming at V came to 3 bases and at J to 1 base, leaving 5 bases not matched to a gene. Per germline, CDR1 MGHRA and CDR2 YSYEKL. CDR3 nucleotides: TGCGCCAGCAGCCATATGGGGACTAGCGGGGGGGTGAACACCGGGGAGCTGTTTTTT. Its translation: CASSHMGTSGGVNTGELFF.

As regards this clone: The sample holds other DNA sequences that translate to the same CDR3. The chain combines TRBV5-1 with TRBJ2-7; TRBD1 agrees at 7 bases. The CDR3 length is 12 residues. The V gene end was trimmed by 3 bases and the J gene end by 4 bases; junction bases not matched to a gene: 1. Per germline, CDR1 SGHRS and CDR2 YFSETQ. This CDR3 reads CASSSQGYEQYF. CDR3 coding DNA: TGCGCCAGCAGCTCACAGGGGTACGAGCAGTACTTC.

The rearrangement links TRBV7-9 to TRBJ2-5, with 10 bases identical to TRBD1. J gave up 4 bases and V 7 bases, and 6 bases lay outside the gene matches. CDR3 length equals 14 residues. CDR1 is SEHNR, CDR2 FQNEAQ, per germline (reference sequence). The CDR3 protein is CASIKRQGAETQYF. The CDR3 DNA is TGTGCCAGCATTAAGAGACAGGGGGCAGAGACCCAGTACTTC.

V gene TRBV2 combines with J gene TRBJ1-2; D not certain. The length of the CDR3 is 13 residues. Between the trimmed V and J ends, which lost 4 bases and 4 bases, there was a span of 10 bases. CDR1 and CDR2 (germline): SNHLY, FYNNEI. The CDR3 DNA is TGTGCCAGCAGTGTTCCCGACTCCTATGGCTACACCTTC. Its translation: CASSVPDSYGYTF.

Only one count was recorded for this clone. The rearrangement uses TRBV7-9 and TRBJ1-1, with 8 bases that match TRBD1. CDR1 is SEHNR and CDR2 is FQNEAQ in the germline V gene (reference sequence). The CDR3 loop spans 16 amino acids. The J segment lost 0 bases and the V segment lost 2 bases, leaving 5 bases of the junction unmatched. The CDR3 DNA reads as TGTGCCAGCAGCTTAAGTCAGGGGGCAGTGAACACTGAAGCTTTCTTT. Translating it yields CASSLSQGAVNTEAFF.

This chain joins TRBV5-4 and TRBJ1-6, with a tentative D call TRBD1 (5 bases). CDR1 is SGHNT and CDR2 is YYREEE in the germline V gene (reference sequence). The CDR3 contains 15 residues. The ends were cut back, 4 bases at V and 7 bases at J, with 15 bases in the middle. The CDR3 reads CASSPRAGPNSPLHF. As DNA, the CDR3 is TGTGCCAGCAGCCCTCGAGCAGGGCCCAATTCACCCCTCCACTTT.

CDR3 protein: CASSDPRGKSSTDTQYF. For the CDR3, the DNA is TGTGCCAGCAGCGACCCTCGGGGGAAGTCTAGCACAGATACGCAGTATTTT. This chain uses TRBV9 with TRBJ2-3; possible D gene TRBD2, 6 bases. Germline values: CDR1 SGDLS, CDR2 YYNGEE. Trimming left V 3 bases short and J 0 bases short, with 17 bases between. This CDR3 region has 17 residues.

This sequence joins TRBV5-1 and TRBJ2-1; TRBD2 matches at 10 bases. The CDR3 is made up of 15 amino acids. Per germline, CDR1 SGHRS and CDR2 YFSETQ. Trimming cost V 3 bases and J 0 bases; bases outside gene matches: 0. CDR3 nucleotides: TGCGCCAGCAGCTCTAGCGGGAGCTCCTACAATGAGCAGTTCTTC. This codes for CASSSSGSSYNEQFF.

This chain links TRBV25-1 with TRBJ1-6, with TRBD1 matching 8 bases. Germline CDR1 and CDR2: MGHDK and SYGVNS. This CDR3 contains 15 residues. J gave up 11 bases and V 3 bases, and 9 bases lay outside the gene matches. The CDR3 here is CASSEERRTGPPLHF. The DNA of the CDR3 is TGTGCCAGCAGTGAGGAGAGGAGGACAGGGCCACCCCTCCACTTT.

The V and J genes are TRBV6-5 and TRBJ1-1; a possible D gene is TRBD1 (5 bases). The CDR3 is 13 residues long. Trimming pared 2 bases from V and 7 bases from J, leaving 11 bases between. Germline V lookup: CDR1 MNHEY, CDR2 SVGAGI. The CDR3 DNA sequence: TGTGCCAGCAGTTACGATGGGGGAGGTGAAGCTTTCTTT. Its translation: CASSYDGGGEAFF.

The gene calls are TRBV5-1 and TRBJ2-1; maybe TRBD2 (6 bases). Deletions cut 1 base from V and 1 base from J, with 12 bases between. Germline V gene data show CDR1 as SGHRS and CDR2 as YFSETQ. The CDR3 covers 16 residues. The CDR3, as DNA: TGCGCCAGCAGCTTGAGGCCCGGGGGATCCTACAATGAGCAGTTCTTC. Amino acids: CASSLRPGGSYNEQFF.

Written as DNA, the CDR3 is TGTGCCAGCTCCGCGGGACAGGGAGATCAGCCCCAGCATTTT. This codes for CASSAGQGDQPQHF. The V gene is TRBV18, the J gene TRBJ1-5, with 9 bases lining up with TRBD1. This CDR3 comprises 14 residues. Germline V gene data show CDR1 as KGHSH and CDR2 as LQKENI. The junction had 5 bases not matched to a gene; V was cut back by 6 bases and J by 5 bases.

CDR3 DNA: TGTGCCAGCAGCAAAGTCGGAAGACAGGCTTCTGGAAACACCATATATTTT. It specifies CASSKVGRQASGNTIYF. V is TRBV21-1 and J is TRBJ1-3; the table's D call TRBD1 went unverified against the DNA. TRBV21-1 is a recognized pseudogene. The CDR3 runs 17 residues.

J is TRBJ2-3 and V is TRBV4-1; 11 bases match TRBD2. Trimming cost V 2 bases and J 4 bases; bases outside gene matches: 8. CDR1 and CDR2 from the germline V gene are MGHRA and YSYEKL. The CDR3 contains 17 residues. CDR3 DNA: TGCGCCAGCAGCCAACAACTACTAGCGGGAGTGTCAGATACGCAGTATTTT. Amino acid sequence: CASSQQLLAGVSDTQYF.